What follows are 3 T cell receptor beta chains derived from one specimen sequenced in a study of PD-L1 blockade in urothelial cancer. Produced via immunoSEQ multiplex PCR; TCRdb's table is partial and in-frame only. In the table there are some 84,000 clones, over 80% of which are singletons. The sequences come from PBMCs, collected around atezolizumab (anti-PD-L1) treatment. Receptor source: a man aged 65 to 85 with urothelial cancer.

V usage is TRBV13 and J usage is TRBJ2-5; the D gene is possibly TRBD1 (5 bases). V lost 2 bases and J lost 2, with 9 bases in between. Per the germline V gene, CDR1 is PRHDT and CDR2 is FYEKMQ (reference sequence). This CDR3 region has 14 residues. CDR3 DNA sequence: TGTGCCAGCAGCTTACAGGGAAGACAAGAGACCCAGTACTTC. As protein: CASSLQGRQETQYF.

This rearrangement joins TRBV7-2 to TRBJ2-5, with a possible D match to TRBD2 (6 bases). V lost 5 bases to trimming and J lost 4 bases, with 17 bases between them. This CDR3 is built from 15 residues. From germline, CDR1 is SGHTA and CDR2 FQGNSA. CDR3: CASSRLGSGRETQYF. As DNA, the CDR3 is TGTGCCAGCAGCCGACTAGGGTCCGGTCGAGAGACCCAGTACTTC.

This chain links TRBV4-1 with TRBJ1-1; TRBD1 matches 8 bases. Unmatched junction bases numbered 3, after V lost 0 bases and J lost 3 bases. Germline V gene data show CDR1 as MGHRA and CDR2 as YSYEKL. The CDR3 consists of 15 residues. CDR3 residues: CASSQEDREDTEAFF. CDR3 bases: TGCGCCAGCAGCCAAGAGGACAGGGAGGACACTGAAGCTTTCTTT.